This T cell receptor (beta chain) was sequenced during a study of cytomegalovirus exposure and HLA in healthy donors. Notes on the study in general: As a later analysis revealed, the rate of TCR association differed by HLA locus, with DRB1 most and HLA-C fewest.

The PCR contained 60 Vbeta and 13 Jbeta primers. Sequenced by immunoSEQ multiplex PCR; TCRdb stores in-frame clones only, minus some. The sample has approximately 140,000 clones; around 77% are singletons. Details on this clone: Its antigen remains unidentified.

Trimming cost V 5 bases and J 0 bases; bases outside gene matches: 9. CDR1 is LNHDA and CDR2 is SQIVND in the germline V gene (reference sequence). The CDR3 has 17 residues. The sample was PBMCs. The TCR comes from a woman aged 55-70 years in good health and CMV-seronegative. The rearrangement joins TRBV19 to TRBJ1-3, with 8 bases that match TRBD1. CDR3 sequence: CASSHPGQASSGNTIYF. The CDR3 region has the DNA TGTGCCAGTAGTCATCCGGGACAGGCGAGCTCTGGAAACACCATATATTTT.